This section outlines one T cell receptor (beta chain) sequence together with its context. Its antigen is unknown. The CDR3 covers 9 residues. The V gene's germline CDR1 is DFQATT and CDR2 SNEGSKA (reference sequence). The germline V and J ends were trimmed by 6 bases and 8 bases, with 5 bases remaining between them. Drawing of blood for sampling happened at baseline, at cycle 4 day 1, and at cycle 7 day 1. Repertoires were generated with immunoSEQ multiplex PCR, while TCRdb's copy carries only in-frame clones and drops some. The sample contains about 15,000 clones, 65% to 80% of which appear only once. These data belong to a study of OX40 agonist ivuxolimab in advanced cancers. General study findings and limits: Partial responders receiving 0.1-3.0 mg/kg showed among the lowest clonal expansion.

The genes are TRBV20-1 and TRBJ2-4; D not resolved. This sample comprised CD4+ or CD8+ T cells sorted from blood, obtained in a trial of the OX40 agonist ivuxolimab. The TCR sequence derives from an adult with an advanced solid tumor such as melanoma, head and neck, liver or kidney cancer. CDR3 residues: CSARDIQYF. The CDR3 DNA is TGCAGTGCAAGGGACATTCAGTACTTC.